This T cell receptor (beta chain) derives from a study of CD8 T cells in Susac syndrome. TEMRA cells were FACS-enriched, and CD8+ and CD4+ T cells were isolated negatively. As concerns this clonotype: The junction departs from germline at one end; a sequencing error may be responsible.

Reverse transcription of 0.5 to 1 ug RNA was performed with random hexamers. The authors amplified TCR beta CDR3 across 54 Vbeta and 13 Jbeta using immunoSEQ multiplex PCR. Each CDR3 protein gets one entry after TCRdb re-called the immunoSEQ multiplex PCR reads with MiXCR. The sample shows 150,000 to 200,000 distinct CDR3 sequences, 93% of them seen only once. Sequencing was done on a sample of CD4+ T cells from PBMCs. This clonotype was obtained from a human donor in good health.

The DNA for the CDR3 is TGTGCCAGCAGTGAAGGGACGTCCTCCTACAATGAGCAGTCCTTC. It is translated as CASSEGTSSYNEQSF. The V gene is TRBV2, the J gene TRBJ2-1; no clear D. The CDR3 runs 15 residues. The V gene's germline CDR1 is SNHLY and CDR2 FYNNEI.